The T cell receptor beta chain described here comes from a study of CD8+CD57+ T cells in acquired aplastic anemia. Genomic DNA was employed as the template in profiling TCR beta VDJ and CDR3. In TCRdb, the reads were re-called with MiXCR into one record per CDR3 protein. The sample shows roughly 200,000 distinct CDR3 sequences, about 59% of them seen only once. This clonotype was seen a few times. Germline V gene lookup returns CDR1 LNHDA and CDR2 SQIVND (reference sequence). The V gene end was trimmed by 3 bases and the J gene end by 4 bases; junction bases not matched to a gene: 5. This CDR3 is 14 amino acids long.

Source material: sorted CD4+, CD8+, or CD8+CD57+ T cells (not recorded which) from PBMCs. The chain uses TRBV19 and TRBJ2-7; 8 bases fit TRBD2. The receptor's source is a human donor in good health. CDR3 nucleotide sequence: TGTGCCAGTAGTATTGCTAGCGGGTATTACGAGCAGTACTTC. Residues: CASSIASGYYEQYF.